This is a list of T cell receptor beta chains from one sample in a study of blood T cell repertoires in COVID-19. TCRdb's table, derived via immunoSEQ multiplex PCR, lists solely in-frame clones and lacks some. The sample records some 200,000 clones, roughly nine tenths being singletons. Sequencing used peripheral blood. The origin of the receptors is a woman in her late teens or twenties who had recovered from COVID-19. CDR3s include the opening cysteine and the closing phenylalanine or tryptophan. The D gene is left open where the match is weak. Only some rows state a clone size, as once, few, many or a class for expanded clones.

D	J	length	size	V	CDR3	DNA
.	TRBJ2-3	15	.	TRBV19	CATTGGGLWTDTQYF	TGTGCCACCACGGGAGGGGGCTTGTGGACAGATACGCAGTATTTT
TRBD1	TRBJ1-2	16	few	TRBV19	CASRTHRGGSNYGYTF	TGTGCCAGTAGAACCCACAGGGGCGGCTCTAACTATGGCTACACCTTC
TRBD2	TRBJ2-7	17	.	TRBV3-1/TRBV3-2	CASSQAGTRRGSYEQYF	TGTGCCAGCAGCCAGGCCGGGACTAGAAGGGGTTCCTACGAGCAGTACTTC
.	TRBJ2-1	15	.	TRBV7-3	CASSLMVGKRSEQFF	TGTGCCAGCAGCTTAATGGTCGGGAAGAGGAGTGAGCAGTTCTTC
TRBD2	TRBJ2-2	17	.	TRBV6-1	CASSEALTSGNTGELFF	TGTGCCAGCAGTGAAGCGCTGACTAGCGGGAACACCGGGGAGCTGTTTTTT
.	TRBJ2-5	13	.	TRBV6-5	CASIGGVGETQYF	TGTGCCAGCATAGGGGGGGTAGGCGAGACCCAGTACTTC
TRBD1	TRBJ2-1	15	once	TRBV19	CASSPHRTGVDEQFF	TGTGCCAGTAGTCCCCATCGGACAGGGGTGGATGAGCAGTTCTTC
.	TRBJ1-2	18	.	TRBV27	CASSLLGGGDVAHYGYTF	TGTGCCAGCAGTTTGTTAGGCGGGGGGGATGTGGCGCACTATGGCTACACCTTC
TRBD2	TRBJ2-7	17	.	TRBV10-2	CASSEWTSGSQSYEQYF	TGCGCCAGCAGTGAGTGGACTAGCGGGAGTCAATCCTACGAGCAGTACTTC
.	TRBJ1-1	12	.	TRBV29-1	CSVGWTHTEAFF	TGCAGCGTTGGTTGGACACACACTGAAGCTTTCTTT
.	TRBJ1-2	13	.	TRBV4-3	CASSQDFTRGYTF	TGCGCCAGCAGCCAAGATTTTACCAGGGGCTACACCTTC
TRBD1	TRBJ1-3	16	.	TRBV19	CATTRTGGRSGNTIYF	TGTGCCACTACCCGGACAGGGGGCCGCTCTGGAAACACCATATATTTT
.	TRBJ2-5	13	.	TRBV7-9	CASSFTQGETQYF	TGTGCCAGCAGCTTCACCCAGGGGGAGACCCAGTACTTC
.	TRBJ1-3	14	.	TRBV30	CAWSVTGSGNTIYF	TGTGCCTGGAGTGTCACAGGGTCTGGAAACACCATATATTTT
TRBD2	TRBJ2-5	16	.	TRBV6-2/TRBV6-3	CASSLGAGVLVETQYF	TGTGCCAGCAGCCTCGGAGCGGGAGTTCTGGTAGAGACCCAGTACTTC
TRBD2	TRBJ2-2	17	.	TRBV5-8	CASSRGLPPFPTGELFF	TGTGCCAGCAGCCGGGGACTACCTCCTTTCCCCACCGGGGAGCTGTTTTTT
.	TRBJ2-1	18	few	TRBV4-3	CASSQEVAEGSSYNEQFF	TGCGCCAGCAGCCAAGAGGTAGCGGAGGGGAGCTCCTACAATGAGCAGTTCTTC
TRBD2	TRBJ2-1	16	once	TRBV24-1	CATSNDATSGYNEQFF	TGTGCCACCAGTAACGACGCGACTAGCGGATACAATGAGCAGTTCTTC
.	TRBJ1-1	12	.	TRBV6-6	CATLGGPVGAFF	TGTGCCACCCTGGGGGGGCCTGTTGGAGCTTTCTTT
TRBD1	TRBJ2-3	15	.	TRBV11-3	CASSSRQGDTDTQYF	TGTGCCAGCAGCTCGAGACAGGGGGACACAGATACGCAGTATTTT
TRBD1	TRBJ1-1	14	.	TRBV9	CASSAQGANTEAFF	TGTGCCAGCAGCGCACAGGGGGCGAACACTGAAGCTTTCTTT
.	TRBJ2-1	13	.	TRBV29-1	CSVERHRANEQFF	TGCAGCGTTGAAAGGCACAGGGCGAATGAGCAGTTCTTC
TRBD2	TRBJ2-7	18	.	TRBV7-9	CASSPGTSGSKNSYEQYF	TGTGCCAGCAGCCCCGGGACTAGCGGATCAAAAAACTCCTACGAGCAGTACTTC
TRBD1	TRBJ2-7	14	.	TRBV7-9	CASSAPGGSYEQYF	TGTGCCAGCAGCGCCCCAGGGGGTTCCTACGAGCAGTACTTC
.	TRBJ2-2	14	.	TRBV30	CAWSAYRTTGELFF	TGTGCCTGGAGCGCCTATCGAACCACCGGGGAGCTGTTTTTT
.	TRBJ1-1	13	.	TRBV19	CASKYRTNTEAFF	TGTGCCAGTAAGTATCGGACAAACACTGAAGCTTTCTTT
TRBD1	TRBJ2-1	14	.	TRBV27	CASSSGTGYNEQFF	TGTGCCAGCAGTTCCGGGACAGGCTACAATGAGCAGTTCTTC
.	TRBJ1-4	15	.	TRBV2	CASRADSATNEKLFF	TGTGCCAGCAGAGCTGACAGTGCAACTAATGAAAAACTGTTTTTT
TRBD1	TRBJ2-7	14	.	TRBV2	CASGTGTGEREQYF	TGTGCCAGCGGAACCGGGACAGGGGAGAGGGAGCAGTACTTC
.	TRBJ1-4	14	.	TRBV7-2	CASSLVQTNEKLFF	TGTGCCAGCAGCTTAGTGCAGACTAATGAAAAACTGTTTTTT
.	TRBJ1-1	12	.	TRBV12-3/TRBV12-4	CASSYRTAEAFF	TGTGCCAGCAGTTATAGGACAGCAGAAGCTTTCTTT
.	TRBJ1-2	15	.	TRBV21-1	CASSTRQGLEYGYTF	TGTGCCAGCAGCACCAGACAGGGGCTAGAGTATGGCTACACCTTC
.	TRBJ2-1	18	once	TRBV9	CASSVWPRGGSYYNEQFF	TGTGCCAGCAGCGTATGGCCCCGAGGGGGAAGCTACTACAATGAGCAGTTCTTC
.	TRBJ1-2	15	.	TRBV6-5	CASSYSPRGAYGYTF	TGTGCCAGCAGTTACTCCCCCAGGGGTGCCTATGGCTACACCTTC